This T cell receptor beta chain was documented in a study of blood T cell repertoires in COVID-19. Study background: There were acute and convalescent COVID-19 samples, and they came from the United States, Italy and Spain. T cells, B-cell-depleted T cells, or PBMCs supplied cDNA or gDNA.

The table lists this clone with a few counts. Germline loops: CDR1 LNHDA, CDR2 SQIVND (reference sequence). V was clipped by 11 bases and J by 12 bases, with 31 bases between them. The CDR3 has 15 residues. Original data processing: Amplifying reference gene primers gave estimates of nucleated cell counts. Profiled with immunoSEQ multiplex PCR; TCRdb holds only in-frame clones, not every one. V and J calls and clone size are as listed in that table; D and trimming were resolved from the DNA. Here the sample spans around 93,000 clones, over 70% being singletons. V and J are TRBV19 and TRBJ1-1; perhaps TRBD1 as D (6 bases). The sequenced sample was peripheral blood. The TCR was taken from a man older than 75 with acute or convalescent COVID-19. CDR3 DNA sequence: TGTGCCTCGACGGACGGTGTAACAGGGATCACTAGATCTTTCTTT. This encodes CASTDGVTGITRSFF.